This record concerns one TCR beta chain sequence. These data are taken from a study of shared clonotypes between healthy human individuals. Sequencing used immunoSEQ multiplex PCR; TCRdb keeps in-frame clones, though not all of them. The table includes around 350,000 clones, roughly 80% detected once. This CDR3 has 16 residues. The V and J ends lost 4 bases and 4 bases, in that order; junction bases with no gene match: 14. In germline, CDR1 is SGHKS, CDR2 YYEKEE (reference sequence). Sample: memory CD4+ T cells sorted from blood. Subset denoted: CD45RA-negative fraction. The chain carries TRBV5-5 and TRBJ2-7; the match to TRBD2 covers 7 bases. The receptor's source is a man aged 30-40 years in good health. The CDR3 reads CASSLDPSGKGYEQYF. The CDR3 DNA reads as TGTGCCAGCAGCCTGGATCCAAGCGGGAAGGGGTACGAGCAGTACTTC.